This TCR beta chain was observed in a study of blood T cells in healthy people across ages. General study points: Roughly linearly, TCR beta diversity per million T cells fell as age increased. Estimates of diversity drawn from one million T cells were considered underestimates.

For every donor, a draw yielded roughly 9.3 milliliters of peripheral blood. Trimming removed 2 bases from V and 3 bases from J, with 11 bases in between. Looked up from germline, CDR1 is SGHRS and CDR2 is YFSETQ. The CDR3 has 15 residues. This clonotype was counted only a few times. Its specificity is not known. The use of a sample-barcoded 5' primer and a J-beta primer mix characterized a second PCR of roughly 7 to 11 cycles. A template-switch adaptor containing 12 random nucleotides labeled each cDNA molecule. TCRdb re-called the 5' RACE reads through MiXCR, storing one row per CDR3 protein. The table has some 710,000 distinct CDR3 sequences, about 20% seen once.

The V and J genes are TRBV5-1 and TRBJ1-4, with D possibly matching TRBD1 (6 bases). The specimen was blood. This receptor was obtained from an older man in good health. The CDR3 loop is CASSLNQGSNEKLFF. CDR3 bases: TGCGCCAGCAGCTTAAACCAGGGGTCTAATGAAAAACTGTTTTTT.